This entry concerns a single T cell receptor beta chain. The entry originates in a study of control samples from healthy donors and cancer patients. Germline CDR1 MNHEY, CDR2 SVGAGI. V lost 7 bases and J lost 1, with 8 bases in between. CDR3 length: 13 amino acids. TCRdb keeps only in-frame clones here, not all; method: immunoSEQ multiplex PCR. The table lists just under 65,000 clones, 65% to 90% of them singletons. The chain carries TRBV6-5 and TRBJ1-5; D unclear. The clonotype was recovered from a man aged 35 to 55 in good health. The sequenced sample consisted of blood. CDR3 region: CASNPASNQPQHF. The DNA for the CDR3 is TGTGCCAGCAATCCAGCCAGCAATCAGCCCCAGCATTTT.